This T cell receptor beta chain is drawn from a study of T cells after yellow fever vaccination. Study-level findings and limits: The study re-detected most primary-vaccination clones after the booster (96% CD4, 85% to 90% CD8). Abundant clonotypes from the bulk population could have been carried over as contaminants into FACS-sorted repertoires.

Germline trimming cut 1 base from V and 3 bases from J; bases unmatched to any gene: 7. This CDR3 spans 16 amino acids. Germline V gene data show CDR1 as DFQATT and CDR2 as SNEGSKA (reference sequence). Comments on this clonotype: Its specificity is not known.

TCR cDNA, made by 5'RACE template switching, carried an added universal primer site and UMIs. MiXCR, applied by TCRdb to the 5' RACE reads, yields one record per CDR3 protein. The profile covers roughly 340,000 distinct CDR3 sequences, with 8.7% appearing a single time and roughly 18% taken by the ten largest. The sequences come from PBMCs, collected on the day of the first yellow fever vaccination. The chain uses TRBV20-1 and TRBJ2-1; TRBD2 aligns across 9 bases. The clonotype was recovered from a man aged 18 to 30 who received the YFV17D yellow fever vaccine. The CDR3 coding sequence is TGCAGTGCTAGAGTCCCTCTAGCGGGGATCTACAATGAGCAGTTCTTC. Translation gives CSARVPLAGIYNEQFF.